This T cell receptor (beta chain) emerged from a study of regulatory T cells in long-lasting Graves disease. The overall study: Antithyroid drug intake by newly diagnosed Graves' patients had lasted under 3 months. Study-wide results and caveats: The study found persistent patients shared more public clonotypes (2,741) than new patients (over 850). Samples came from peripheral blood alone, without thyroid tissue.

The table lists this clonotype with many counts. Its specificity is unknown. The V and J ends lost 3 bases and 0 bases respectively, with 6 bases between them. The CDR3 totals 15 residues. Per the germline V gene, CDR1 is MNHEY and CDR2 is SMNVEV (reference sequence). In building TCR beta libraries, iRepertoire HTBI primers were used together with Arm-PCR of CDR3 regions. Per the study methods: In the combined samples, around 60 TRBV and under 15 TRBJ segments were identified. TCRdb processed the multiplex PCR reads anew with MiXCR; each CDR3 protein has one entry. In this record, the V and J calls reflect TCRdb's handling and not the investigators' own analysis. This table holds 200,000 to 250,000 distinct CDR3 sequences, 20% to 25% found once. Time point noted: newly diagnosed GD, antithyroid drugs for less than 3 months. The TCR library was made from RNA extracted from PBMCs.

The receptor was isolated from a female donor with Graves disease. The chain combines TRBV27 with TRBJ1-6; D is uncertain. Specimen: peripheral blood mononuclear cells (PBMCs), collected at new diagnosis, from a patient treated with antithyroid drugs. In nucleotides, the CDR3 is TGTGCCAGCAGTTTCCGAATCTCCTATAATTCACCCCTCCACTTT. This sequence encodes CASSFRISYNSPLHF.